The TCR beta chain described here comes from a study of blood T cell repertoires in COVID-19. Study-level background: The United States, Italy and Spain supplied acute and convalescent COVID-19 samples. Nucleic acid was either cDNA or gDNA, and it came from T cells, B-cell-depleted T cells, or PBMCs.

The V and J ends lost 0 bases and 0 bases respectively, with 10 bases between them. The CDR3 is made up of 17 amino acids. CDR1 KGHDR and CDR2 SFDVKD come from the germline V gene. Methods used by the authors: Reference gene primers were amplified, and this amplification served to estimate nucleated cell counts. This table comes from immunoSEQ multiplex PCR, and its TCRdb copy is limited to in-frame clones, with some not included. V, J and clone size reflect that table, while D and trimming were determined from the DNA. The table lists about 180,000 clones, about 88% of them singletons. Seattle's cohort entered during active infection and was followed longitudinally.

The chain recombines TRBV24-1 with TRBJ2-2; D is perhaps TRBD1 (5 bases). This receptor was taken from a man in his fifties or sixties with COVID-19, enrolled during active disease. Sample: peripheral blood. This CDR3 is CATSDLRVTANTGELFF. CDR3 DNA: TGTGCCACCAGTGATTTGCGGGTGACAGCGAACACCGGGGAGCTGTTTTTT.